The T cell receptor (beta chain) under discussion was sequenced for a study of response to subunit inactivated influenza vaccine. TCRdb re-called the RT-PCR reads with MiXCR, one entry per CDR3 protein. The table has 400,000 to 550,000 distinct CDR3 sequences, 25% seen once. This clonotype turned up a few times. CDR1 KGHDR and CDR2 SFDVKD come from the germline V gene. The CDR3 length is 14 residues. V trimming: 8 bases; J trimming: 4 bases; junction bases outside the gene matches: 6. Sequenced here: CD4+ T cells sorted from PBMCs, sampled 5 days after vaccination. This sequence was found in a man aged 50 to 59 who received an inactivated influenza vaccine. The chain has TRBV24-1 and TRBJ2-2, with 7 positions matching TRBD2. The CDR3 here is CATTRGGGTGELFF. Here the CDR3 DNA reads TGTGCCACCACCCGTGGGGGGGGCACCGGGGAGCTGTTTTTT.